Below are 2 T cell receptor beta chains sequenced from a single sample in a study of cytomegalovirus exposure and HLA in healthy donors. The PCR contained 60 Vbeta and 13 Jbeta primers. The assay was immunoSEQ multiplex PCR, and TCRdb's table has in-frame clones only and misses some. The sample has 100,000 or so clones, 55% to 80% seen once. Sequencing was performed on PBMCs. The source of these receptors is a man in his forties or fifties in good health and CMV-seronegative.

The CDR3 DNA reads TGTGCCAGCAGTCCCCCCCACAGCTACTACGAGCAGTACTTC. Translation: CASSPPHSYYEQYF. This rearrangement joins TRBV28 to TRBJ2-7; unclear D gene. V dropped 5 bases and J dropped 3 bases, with 14 bases sitting between them. Germline CDR1 reads MDHEN; CDR2 reads SYDVKM. The CDR3 length is 14 residues.

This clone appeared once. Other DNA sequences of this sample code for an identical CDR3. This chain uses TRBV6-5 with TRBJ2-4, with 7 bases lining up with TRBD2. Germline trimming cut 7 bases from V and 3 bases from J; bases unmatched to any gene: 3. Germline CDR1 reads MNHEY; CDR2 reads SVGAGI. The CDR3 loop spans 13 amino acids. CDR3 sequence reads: CASTPGGKNIQYF. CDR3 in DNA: TGTGCCAGCACCCCGGGGGGCAAAAACATTCAGTACTTC.